The rows below give T cell receptor beta chains drawn from one sample of a study of blood T cell repertoires in COVID-19. Sequencing was performed with immunoSEQ multiplex PCR; in TCRdb, only in-frame clones are kept and a portion is missing. The profile shows roughly 140,000 clones, 88% of them singletons. The sequenced sample was peripheral blood. These receptors originate from a man in his fifties or sixties with active or convalescent COVID-19. Both conserved end residues are part of each CDR3. A D gene is named only where the DNA matches it firmly. The size entry is marked missing in some rows and otherwise reads once, few, many or a size class.

J gene: TRBJ1-4
V gene: TRBV6-6
clone size: few
D gene: NA
CDR3 DNA: TGTGCCAGCAGTCACCCACCACAGGACCCTAATGAAAAACTGTTTTTT
CDR3 protein: CASSHPPQDPNEKLFF

J gene: TRBJ2-1
V gene: TRBV18
clone size: NA
D gene: TRBD2
CDR3 DNA: TGTGCCAGCTCACCTTTCGTGGCGGGAGGGGCCAATGAGCAGTTCTTC
CDR3 protein: CASSPFVAGGANEQFF

J gene: TRBJ2-7
V gene: TRBV6-5
clone size: NA
D gene: TRBD1
CDR3 DNA: TGTGCCAGCAGGGACAGGGGCGACGAGCAGTACTTC
CDR3 protein: CASRDRGDEQYF

J gene: TRBJ2-7
V gene: TRBV5-4
clone size: once
D gene: TRBD2
CDR3 DNA: TGTGCCAGCAGGGAGGGACTAGCGGAATCCTACGAGCAGTACTTC
CDR3 protein: CASREGLAESYEQYF

J gene: TRBJ1-5
V gene: TRBV6-5
clone size: NA
D gene: NA
CDR3 DNA: TGTGCCAGCAGAGACATAGGGACTAATCAGCCCCAGCATTTT
CDR3 protein: CASRDIGTNQPQHF

J gene: TRBJ2-3
V gene: TRBV9
clone size: NA
D gene: NA
CDR3 DNA: TGTGCCAGCAGCGTAGTTGGAGGCCGCACAGATACGCAGTATTTT
CDR3 protein: CASSVVGGRTDTQYF

J gene: TRBJ1-1
V gene: TRBV28
clone size: NA
D gene: NA
CDR3 DNA: TGTGCCAGCAGTTTTGGACAGATAGAGACTGAAGCTTTCTTT
CDR3 protein: CASSFGQIETEAFF

J gene: TRBJ1-6
V gene: TRBV27
clone size: NA
D gene: TRBD1
CDR3 DNA: TGTGCCAGCAGTCCGGGACAGGGGAATTCACCCCTCCACTTT
CDR3 protein: CASSPGQGNSPLHF

J gene: TRBJ2-2
V gene: TRBV10-3
clone size: NA
D gene: NA
CDR3 DNA: TGTGCCATCACCGACAGATTAATGATCACCGGGGAGCTGTTTTTT
CDR3 protein: CAITDRLMITGELFF

J gene: TRBJ1-6
V gene: TRBV27
clone size: NA
D gene: TRBD1
CDR3 DNA: TGTGCCAGCAGTTTAGGGGCTCCCTTCACAGGGGGTCCTTATAATTCACCCCTCCACTTT
CDR3 protein: CASSLGAPFTGGPYNSPLHF

J gene: TRBJ1-1
V gene: TRBV12-3/TRBV12-4
clone size: NA
D gene: NA
CDR3 DNA: TGTGCCAGCAGTTTGACAGTCACTGAAGCTTTCTTT
CDR3 protein: CASSLTVTEAFF

J gene: TRBJ1-4
V gene: TRBV5-6
clone size: NA
D gene: TRBD1
CDR3 DNA: TGTGCCAGCAGCTGGGGGGACAGTAGAACTAATGAAAAACTGTTTTTT
CDR3 protein: CASSWGDSRTNEKLFF

J gene: TRBJ2-7
V gene: TRBV28
clone size: NA
D gene: TRBD2
CDR3 DNA: TGTGCCAGCAGTTTAGGGCTAGCGGGAAGGTACGAGCAGTACTTC
CDR3 protein: CASSLGLAGRYEQYF

J gene: TRBJ1-1
V gene: TRBV5-1
clone size: NA
D gene: NA
CDR3 DNA: TGCGCCAGCAGCCCCGGACTAAGGGATATGGACACTGAAGCTTTCTTT
CDR3 protein: CASSPGLRDMDTEAFF

J gene: TRBJ1-4
V gene: TRBV7-9
clone size: NA
D gene: NA
CDR3 DNA: TGTGCCAGCAGCTTGGTTCTCACGACTCCAACTAATGAAAAACTGTTTTTT
CDR3 protein: CASSLVLTTPTNEKLFF

J gene: TRBJ1-5
V gene: TRBV19
clone size: NA
D gene: NA
CDR3 DNA: TGTGCCAGTAGTATAGAGCAGGGAAGGTACAATCAGCCCCAGCATTTT
CDR3 protein: CASSIEQGRYNQPQHF

J gene: TRBJ1-2
V gene: TRBV28
clone size: NA
D gene: TRBD1
CDR3 DNA: TGTGCCAGCAGTTTGACCGGACAGGTCGGTGGCTACACCTTC
CDR3 protein: CASSLTGQVGGYTF

J gene: TRBJ1-2
V gene: TRBV4-3
clone size: many
D gene: TRBD1
CDR3 DNA: TGCGCCAGCAGCGGGACAGGGGTCTATGGCTACACCTTC
CDR3 protein: CASSGTGVYGYTF

J gene: TRBJ2-1
V gene: TRBV2
clone size: NA
D gene: NA
CDR3 DNA: TGTGCCAGCAGTCAACTGAGCGGCAATGAGCAGTTCTTC
CDR3 protein: CASSQLSGNEQFF

J gene: TRBJ2-5
V gene: TRBV11-3
clone size: NA
D gene: TRBD1
CDR3 DNA: TGTGCCAGCAGCTCCAGGACAGGGGGCGCGGAGACCCAGTACTTC
CDR3 protein: CASSSRTGGAETQYF

J gene: TRBJ1-5
V gene: TRBV7-2
clone size: NA
D gene: NA
CDR3 DNA: TGTGCCAGCAGCGGGGAAGGGGCCCAGCCCCAGCATTTT
CDR3 protein: CASSGEGAQPQHF

J gene: TRBJ1-3
V gene: TRBV28
clone size: NA
D gene: NA
CDR3 DNA: TGTGCCAGCAGTTTAGGCCCGTCCCCCGGGTCTTTCCTCTCTGGAAACACCATATATTTT
CDR3 protein: CASSLGPSPGSFLSGNTIYF

J gene: TRBJ2-7
V gene: TRBV2
clone size: once
D gene: NA
CDR3 DNA: TGTGCCAGCAGGGAGACAGGTAACGAGCAGTACTTC
CDR3 protein: CASRETGNEQYF

J gene: TRBJ1-2
V gene: TRBV7-9
clone size: NA
D gene: TRBD1
CDR3 DNA: TGTGCCAGCAGCACCGGACAGGGAGTTAACTATGGCTACACCTTC
CDR3 protein: CASSTGQGVNYGYTF

J gene: TRBJ1-6
V gene: TRBV27
clone size: NA
D gene: NA
CDR3 DNA: TGTGCCAGCAGTCCTAACCTCAATTCACCCCTCCACTTT
CDR3 protein: CASSPNLNSPLHF

J gene: TRBJ1-4
V gene: TRBV12-3/TRBV12-4
clone size: NA
D gene: NA
CDR3 DNA: TGTGCCAGCAGAACAACAGGGAATGAAAAACTGTTTTTT
CDR3 protein: CASRTTGNEKLFF

J gene: TRBJ2-2
V gene: TRBV5-1
clone size: NA
D gene: TRBD2
CDR3 DNA: TGCGCCAGCAGCTTGAAAAGCGGGAGTGCCGGGGAGCTGTTTTTT
CDR3 protein: CASSLKSGSAGELFF

J gene: TRBJ1-4
V gene: TRBV11-2
clone size: NA
D gene: NA
CDR3 DNA: TGTGCCAGCAGCTTAGGGGCAGGTTATAATGAAAAACTGTTTTTT
CDR3 protein: CASSLGAGYNEKLFF

J gene: TRBJ1-5
V gene: TRBV18
clone size: once
D gene: TRBD1
CDR3 DNA: TGTGCCAGCTCACGTCCCGGGACAGGGAATCAGCCCCAGCATTTT
CDR3 protein: CASSRPGTGNQPQHF

J gene: TRBJ1-1
V gene: TRBV12-3/TRBV12-4
clone size: NA
D gene: NA
CDR3 DNA: TGTGCCAGCAGTCCGGGACAATATACTGAAGCTTTCTTT
CDR3 protein: CASSPGQYTEAFF

J gene: TRBJ2-5
V gene: TRBV12-5
clone size: NA
D gene: TRBD1
CDR3 DNA: TGTGCTAGTGGTTCGGGACAGAAAGAGACCCAGTACTTC
CDR3 protein: CASGSGQKETQYF

J gene: TRBJ2-2
V gene: TRBV5-1
clone size: NA
D gene: TRBD1
CDR3 DNA: TGCGCCAGCAGCTTGGACGGGACAGGGGTTGGCGGGGAGCTGTTTTTT
CDR3 protein: CASSLDGTGVGGELFF

J gene: TRBJ2-7
V gene: TRBV5-1
clone size: NA
D gene: TRBD2
CDR3 DNA: TGCGCCAGCAGCTTGCTTCCAAGCGGGAGGGCCCTTTTACGCGAGCAGTACTTC
CDR3 protein: CASSLLPSGRALLREQYF

J gene: TRBJ2-3
V gene: TRBV5-1
clone size: once
D gene: NA
CDR3 DNA: TGCGCCAGCAGCCCAGACCCCCAGGGTACGCAGTATTTT
CDR3 protein: CASSPDPQGTQYF

J gene: TRBJ2-3
V gene: TRBV18
clone size: NA
D gene: NA
CDR3 DNA: TGTGCCAGCTCAGCGGTACCTAGCACAGATACGCAGTATTTT
CDR3 protein: CASSAVPSTDTQYF

J gene: TRBJ2-7
V gene: TRBV9
clone size: NA
D gene: TRBD2
CDR3 DNA: TGTGCCAGCAGCGTAGCGGCTAGCGGTTACTACGAGCAGTACTTC
CDR3 protein: CASSVAASGYYEQYF

J gene: TRBJ1-1
V gene: TRBV2
clone size: NA
D gene: NA
CDR3 DNA: TGTGCCACCGGAGAATTGAACACTGAAGCTTTCTTT
CDR3 protein: CATGELNTEAFF

J gene: TRBJ2-3
V gene: TRBV10-3
clone size: NA
D gene: NA
CDR3 DNA: TGTGCCATCAGTGGTCAGGACACAGATACGCAGTATTTT
CDR3 protein: CAISGQDTDTQYF

J gene: TRBJ1-5
V gene: TRBV7-9
clone size: NA
D gene: TRBD1
CDR3 DNA: TGTGCCAGCAGCTTTGCGGGACAGGGCAATCAGCCCCAGCATTTT
CDR3 protein: CASSFAGQGNQPQHF

J gene: TRBJ2-1
V gene: TRBV5-1
clone size: NA
D gene: NA
CDR3 DNA: TGCGCCAGCAGCCGATCGAACGCCGGGACTCCCGGCGGTGAGCAGTTCTTC
CDR3 protein: CASSRSNAGTPGGEQFF